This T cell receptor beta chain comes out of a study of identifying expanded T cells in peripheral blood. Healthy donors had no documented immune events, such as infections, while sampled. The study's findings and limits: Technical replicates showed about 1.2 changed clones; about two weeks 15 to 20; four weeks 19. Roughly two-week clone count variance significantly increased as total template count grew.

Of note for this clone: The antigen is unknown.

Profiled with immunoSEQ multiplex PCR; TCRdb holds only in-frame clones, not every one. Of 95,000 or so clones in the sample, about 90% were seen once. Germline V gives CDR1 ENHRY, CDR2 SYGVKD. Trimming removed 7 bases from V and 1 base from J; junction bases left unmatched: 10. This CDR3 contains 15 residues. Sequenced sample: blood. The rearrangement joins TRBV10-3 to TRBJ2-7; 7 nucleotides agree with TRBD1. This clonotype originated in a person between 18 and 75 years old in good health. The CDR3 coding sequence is TGTGCCATCATGCGCGGAACAGGGGAGTCCTACGAGCAGTACTTC. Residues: CAIMRGTGESYEQYF.